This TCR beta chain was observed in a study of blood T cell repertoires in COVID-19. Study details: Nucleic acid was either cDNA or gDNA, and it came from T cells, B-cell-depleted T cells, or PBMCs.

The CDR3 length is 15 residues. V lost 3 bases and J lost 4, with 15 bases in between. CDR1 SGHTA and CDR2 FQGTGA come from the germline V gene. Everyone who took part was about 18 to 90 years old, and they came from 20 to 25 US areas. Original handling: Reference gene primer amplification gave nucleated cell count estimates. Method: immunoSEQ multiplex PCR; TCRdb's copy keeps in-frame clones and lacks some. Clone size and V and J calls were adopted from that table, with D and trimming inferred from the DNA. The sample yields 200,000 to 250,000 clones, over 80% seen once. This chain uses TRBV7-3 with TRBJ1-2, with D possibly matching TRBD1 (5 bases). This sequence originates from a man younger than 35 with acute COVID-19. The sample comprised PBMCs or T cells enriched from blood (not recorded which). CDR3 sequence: CASSLGGTGGYGYTF. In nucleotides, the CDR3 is TGTGCCAGCAGCTTGGGGGGAACAGGCGGCTATGGCTACACCTTC.